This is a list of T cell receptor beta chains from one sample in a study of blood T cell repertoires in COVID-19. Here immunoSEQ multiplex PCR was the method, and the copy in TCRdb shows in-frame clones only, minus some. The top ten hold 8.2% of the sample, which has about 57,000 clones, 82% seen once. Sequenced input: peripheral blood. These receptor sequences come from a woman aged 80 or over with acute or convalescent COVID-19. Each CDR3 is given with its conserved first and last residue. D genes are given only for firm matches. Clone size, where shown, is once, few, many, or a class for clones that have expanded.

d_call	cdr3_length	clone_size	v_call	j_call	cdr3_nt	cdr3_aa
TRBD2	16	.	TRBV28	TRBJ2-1	TGTGCCAGCAGTTTGTCCAGCGGGAGCTCCTACAATGAGCAGTTCTTC	CASSLSSGSSYNEQFF
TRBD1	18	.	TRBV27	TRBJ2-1	TGTGCCAGCAGTTTATTTGTTCCACAGGGGAACCTCTACAATGAGCAGTTCTTC	CASSLFVPQGNLYNEQFF
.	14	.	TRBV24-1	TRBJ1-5	TGTGCCACCAGTGGACTGAATAGCAATCAGCCCCAGCATTTT	CATSGLNSNQPQHF
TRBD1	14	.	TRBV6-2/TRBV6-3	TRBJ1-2	TGTGCCAGCAGTACTCGACAGGGTTCGGCTGGCTACACCTTC	CASSTRQGSAGYTF
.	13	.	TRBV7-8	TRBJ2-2	TGTGCCAGCAGCCGACCGGGGGCCGGGGAGCTGTTTTTT	CASSRPGAGELFF
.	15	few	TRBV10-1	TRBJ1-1	TGCGCCAGCAGTGAGTCGATCGCGGGCAACACTGAAGCTTTCTTT	CASSESIAGNTEAFF
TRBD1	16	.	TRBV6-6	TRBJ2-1	TGTGCCAGCACCGCAACCCAATCGACAGGGAGTTCTGAGCAGTTCTTC	CASTATQSTGSSEQFF
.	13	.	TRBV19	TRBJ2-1	TGTGCCAGTAGTCCGAGCAGGGGCAATGAGCAGTTCTTC	CASSPSRGNEQFF
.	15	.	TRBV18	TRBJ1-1	TGTGCCAGCTCACCACCTGGCAGGCGGGGCACTGAAGCTTTCTTT	CASSPPGRRGTEAFF
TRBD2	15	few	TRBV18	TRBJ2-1	TGTGCCAGCTCACCAGCGGGAGTGGTGTTAAATGAGCAGTTCTTC	CASSPAGVVLNEQFF
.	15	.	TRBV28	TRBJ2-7	TGTGCCAGCAGTTTTAGGGGATTGGGCCCCTACGAGCAGTACTTC	CASSFRGLGPYEQYF
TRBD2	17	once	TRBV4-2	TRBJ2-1	TGTGCCAGCAGCCAAGAACCAGCGGGAGGGCTTTACAATGAGCAGTTCTTC	CASSQEPAGGLYNEQFF
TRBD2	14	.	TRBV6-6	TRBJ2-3	TGTGCCAGCAGTTACGATAGCGGGAGAGACACGCAGTATTTT	CASSYDSGRDTQYF
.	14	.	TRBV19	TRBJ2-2	TGTGCCAGTAGTCCCCTAGGGGGCACCGGGGAGCTGTTTTTT	CASSPLGGTGELFF
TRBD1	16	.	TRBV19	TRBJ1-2	TGTGCCAGCACGGACAGGGGGCAGGCGGTCAACTATGGCTACACCTTC	CASTDRGQAVNYGYTF
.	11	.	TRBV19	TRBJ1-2	TGTGCCAGCCTCCCTCCGGGGAGGCCCACCTTC	CASLPPGRPTF
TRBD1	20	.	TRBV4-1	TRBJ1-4	TGCGCCAGCAGCCAAGATGGTTCCAGGGGGGTTCCAACGGTTTTGCGGAAACTGTTTTTT	CASSQDGSRGVPTVLRKLFF
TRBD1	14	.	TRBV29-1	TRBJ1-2	TGCAGCGTTGTAGACAGGGGGGAACTCTATGGCTACACCTTC	CSVVDRGELYGYTF
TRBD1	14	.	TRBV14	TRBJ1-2	TGTGCCAGCAGCCTCGGGACAGGGGTATCTGGCTACACCTTC	CASSLGTGVSGYTF
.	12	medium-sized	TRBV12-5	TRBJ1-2	TGTGCTAGTGGTGGCGGAAACTATGGCTACACCTTC	CASGGGNYGYTF
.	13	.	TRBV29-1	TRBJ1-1	TGCAGCATCCGGACCGGGGGGTCCACTGAAGCTTTCTTT	CSIRTGGSTEAFF
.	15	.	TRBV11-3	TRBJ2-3	TGTGCCAGCAGCTTGGGTACGGGAACCACAGATACGCAGTATTTT	CASSLGTGTTDTQYF
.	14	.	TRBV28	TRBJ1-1	TGTGCCAGCAACTTACAGAGTTTCAACACTGAAGCTTTCTTT	CASNLQSFNTEAFF
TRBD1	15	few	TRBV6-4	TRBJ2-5	TGTGCCAGCAGCGAGCGAAGCCCAGGGGGTATGGCCCAGTACTTC	CASSERSPGGMAQYF
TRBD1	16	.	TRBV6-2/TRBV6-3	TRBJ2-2	TGTGCCAGCAGCCAAGGATACAGGGGGCTGGGCGGGGAGCTGTTTTTT	CASSQGYRGLGGELFF
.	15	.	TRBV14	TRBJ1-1	TGTGCCAGCAGACCTACCGGGACACGGAACACTGAAGCTTTCTTT	CASRPTGTRNTEAFF
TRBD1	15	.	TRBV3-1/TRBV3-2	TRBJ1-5	TGTGCCAGCAGCCAACAGGGGGGCAACAATCAGCCCCAGCATTTT	CASSQQGGNNQPQHF
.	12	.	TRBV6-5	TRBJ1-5	TGTGCCAGCAGCTTCAGGGTTCAGCCCCAGCATTTT	CASSFRVQPQHF
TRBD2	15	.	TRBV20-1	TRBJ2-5	TGCAGTGCTAGTGGCGGGGGGGCCTCTCGAGAGACCCAGTACTTC	CSASGGGASRETQYF
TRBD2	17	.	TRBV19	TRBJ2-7	TGTGCCAGTACCACCCCCCCCGGGTTAGCGGGAGTGCGTGAGCAGTACTTC	CASTTPPGLAGVREQYF
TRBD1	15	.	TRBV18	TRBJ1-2	TGTGCCAGCTCACCCACGGGACAGGCCCTCTATGGCTACACCTTC	CASSPTGQALYGYTF
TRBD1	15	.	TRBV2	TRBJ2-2	TGTGCCAGCGAGGACAGGCCGTACAACACCGGGGAGCTGTTTTTT	CASEDRPYNTGELFF
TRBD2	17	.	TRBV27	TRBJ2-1	TGTGCCAGCAGTTTATCGCCCTGGACTAGCCAGGGCAATGAGCAGTTCTTC	CASSLSPWTSQGNEQFF
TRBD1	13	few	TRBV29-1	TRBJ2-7	TGCAGCGTTCTAGGACAGGCCTCCTACGAGCAGTACTTC	CSVLGQASYEQYF
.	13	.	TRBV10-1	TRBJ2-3	TGCGCCAGCAGTTTTCAGGGGACAGATACGCAGTATTTT	CASSFQGTDTQYF
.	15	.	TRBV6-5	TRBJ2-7	TGTGCCACCCGACGAGACCGGGACATGTCCTACGAGCAGTACTTC	CATRRDRDMSYEQYF
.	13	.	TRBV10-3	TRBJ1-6	TGTGCCATCAGTGGGAGAGCAAATTCACCCCTCCACTTT	CAISGRANSPLHF
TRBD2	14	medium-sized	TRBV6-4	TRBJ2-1	TGTGCCAGCAGTGACCGGGGACTAGGGAATGAGCAGTTCTTC	CASSDRGLGNEQFF
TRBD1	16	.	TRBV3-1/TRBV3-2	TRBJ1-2	TGTGCCAGCAGCCAACTAAGGACAGGGGGAGGCTATGGCTACACCTTC	CASSQLRTGGGYGYTF
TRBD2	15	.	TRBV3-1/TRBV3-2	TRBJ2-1	TGTGCCAGCAGCCCCCTAGCGGGAGGGCACAATGAGCAGTTCTTC	CASSPLAGGHNEQFF
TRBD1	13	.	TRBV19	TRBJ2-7	TGTGCCAGTAGTCCGGGACAGGGTACCGAGCAGTACTTC	CASSPGQGTEQYF
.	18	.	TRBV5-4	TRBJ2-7	TGTGCCAGCAGCTCCGTGGCGGGAATCCCCTTGCGTCCCTACGAGCAGTACTTC	CASSSVAGIPLRPYEQYF
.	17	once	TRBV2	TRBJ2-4	TGTGCCAGCAGTGGGGACGGGGGACTTGTTGCCAAAAACATTCAGTACTTC	CASSGDGGLVAKNIQYF
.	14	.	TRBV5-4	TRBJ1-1	TGTGCCAGCAGCCCGGGATGGGGGAACACTGAAGCTTTCTTT	CASSPGWGNTEAFF
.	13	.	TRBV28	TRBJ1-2	TGTGCCAGCACCCGGGGTGGAGGGGATGGCTACACCTTC	CASTRGGGDGYTF
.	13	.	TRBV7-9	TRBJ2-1	TGTGCCAGCAGGCTACTAGCTTCTCCGGAGCAGTTCTTC	CASRLLASPEQFF
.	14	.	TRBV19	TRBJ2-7	TGTGCCAGTAGTATTACGCCAGATACCTACGAGCAGTACTTC	CASSITPDTYEQYF
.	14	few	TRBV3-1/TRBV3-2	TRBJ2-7	TGTGCCAGCAGCCCGTTACAGGGCTCCTACGAGCAGTACTTC	CASSPLQGSYEQYF
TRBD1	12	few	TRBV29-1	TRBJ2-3	TGCAGCGTTGAGACAGGGGCAGATACGCAGTATTTT	CSVETGADTQYF
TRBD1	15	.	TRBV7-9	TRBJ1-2	TGTGCCAGCAGCTCGCAGGGGGCGGACATTTATGGCTACACCTTC	CASSSQGADIYGYTF
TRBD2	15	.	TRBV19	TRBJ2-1	TGTGCCAGTAGTATCGGTGCGGGGAGGGGTGATGAGCAGTTCTTC	CASSIGAGRGDEQFF
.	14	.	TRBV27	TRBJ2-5	TGTGCCAGCAGCCCTTTGGGGGGTAAAGAGACCCAGTACTTC	CASSPLGGKETQYF
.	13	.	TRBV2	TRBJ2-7	TGTGCCAGCAATGGGGTAGGACAGTACGAGCAGTACTTC	CASNGVGQYEQYF
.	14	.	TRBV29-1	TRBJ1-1	TGCAGCGTTCCCCCGGGAGGGATGAACACTGAAGCTTTCTTT	CSVPPGGMNTEAFF
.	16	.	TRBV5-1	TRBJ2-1	TGCGCCAGCACCACCGGGGGTCGCAACTCCTACAATGAGCAGTTCTTC	CASTTGGRNSYNEQFF
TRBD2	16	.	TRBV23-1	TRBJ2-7	TGCGCCAGCACACCCTTCCCAGCGGGGGGGCCCTACGAGCAGTACTTC	CASTPFPAGGPYEQYF
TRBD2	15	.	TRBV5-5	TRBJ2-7	TGTGCCAGCAGCTTGGTGGCGGGGGGGGGTGGGGAGCAGTACTTC	CASSLVAGGGGEQYF